This TCR beta chain was sequenced in a study of shared clonotypes between healthy human individuals. Overall study findings and caveats: Compared with clonotypes that all four donors shared, non-shared clonotypes had lower generation probabilities.

Germline V gene data show CDR1 as SQVTM and CDR2 as ANQGSEA. Trimming removed 3 bases at V and 15 bases at J, with 24 bases between. This CDR3 contains 14 residues. From CD4+ cells came CD45RA+ naive and CD45RA-negative memory subsets. Several immunoSEQ plates held equal portions of the genomic DNA taken from each subset. Produced via immunoSEQ multiplex PCR; TCRdb's table is partial and in-frame only. The sample yields approximately 2,300,000 clones, 80% to 95% seen once. A word on this clone: Its antigen is not known.

The sequenced sample consisted of naive CD4+ T cells from PBMCs. The subset here: CD45RA+ positively selected. This sequence originates from a young man in good health. Some clones in this sample may be carry-over from other donors' samples. The rearrangement joins TRBV29-1 to TRBJ2-1; D unclear. This chain's CDR3 is CSVEGKLMATKAFF. CDR3 nucleotide sequence: TGCAGCGTTGAGGGAAAGTTGATGGCGACGAAGGCGTTCTTC.